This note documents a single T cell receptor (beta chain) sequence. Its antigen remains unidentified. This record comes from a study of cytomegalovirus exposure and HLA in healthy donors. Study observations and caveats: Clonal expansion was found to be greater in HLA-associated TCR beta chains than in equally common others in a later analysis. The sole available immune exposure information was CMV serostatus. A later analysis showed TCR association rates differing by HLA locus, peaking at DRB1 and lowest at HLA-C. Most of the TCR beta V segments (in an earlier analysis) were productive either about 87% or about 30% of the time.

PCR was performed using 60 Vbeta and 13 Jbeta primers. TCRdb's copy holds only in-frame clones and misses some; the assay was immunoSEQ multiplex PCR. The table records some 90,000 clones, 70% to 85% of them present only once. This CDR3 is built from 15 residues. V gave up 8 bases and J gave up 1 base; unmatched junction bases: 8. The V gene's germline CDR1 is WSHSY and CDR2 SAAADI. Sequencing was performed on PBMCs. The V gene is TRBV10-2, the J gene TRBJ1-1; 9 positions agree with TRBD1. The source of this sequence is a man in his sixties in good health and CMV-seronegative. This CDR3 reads CASSEQGAGNTEAFF. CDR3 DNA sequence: TGCGCCAGCTCAGAACAGGGGGCTGGGAACACTGAAGCTTTCTTT.